This T cell receptor beta chain was recorded in a study of blood T cells in healthy people across ages. Germline V gene data show CDR1 as SGHRS and CDR2 as YFSETQ. Trimming stripped 0 bases from V and 5 bases from J, with 11 bases between. The CDR3 sequence is 14 residues long. Samples had at least 6.5 million PBMCs isolated from them. It was with a sample-barcoded 5' primer and a J-beta primer mix that a second PCR of roughly 7 to 12 cycles was run. Each CDR3 protein is one row after TCRdb ran MiXCR on the 5' RACE reads. The sample carries about 600,000 distinct CDR3 sequences, 45% to 55% recorded once.

The V gene is TRBV5-1, the J gene TRBJ1-2; TRBD1 might be the D (6 bases). This sequence originates from a man at least 80 years old in good health. The sequenced sample was blood. CDR3 in DNA: TGCGCCAGCAGCTTGGATGGGACACAATATGGCTACACCTTC. Protein: CASSLDGTQYGYTF.